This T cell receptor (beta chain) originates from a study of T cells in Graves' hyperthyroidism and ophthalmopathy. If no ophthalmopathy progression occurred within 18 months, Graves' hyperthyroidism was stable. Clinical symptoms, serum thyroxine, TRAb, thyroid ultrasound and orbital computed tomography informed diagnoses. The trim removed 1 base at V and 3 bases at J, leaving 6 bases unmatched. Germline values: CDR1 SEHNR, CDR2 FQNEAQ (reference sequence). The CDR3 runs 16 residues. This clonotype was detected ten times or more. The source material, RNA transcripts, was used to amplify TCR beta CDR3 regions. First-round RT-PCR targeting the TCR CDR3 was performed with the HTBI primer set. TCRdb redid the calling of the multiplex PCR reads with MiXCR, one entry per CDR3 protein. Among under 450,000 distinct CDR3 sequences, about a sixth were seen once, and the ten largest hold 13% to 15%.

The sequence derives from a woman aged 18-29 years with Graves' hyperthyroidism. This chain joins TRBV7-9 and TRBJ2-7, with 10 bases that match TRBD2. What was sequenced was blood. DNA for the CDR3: TGTGCCAGCAGCTTAGAGTCTAGCGGGAGTGGCTACGAGCAGTACTTC. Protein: CASSLESSGSGYEQYF.